This TCR beta chain was identified in a study of T cell responses to AZD1222 COVID-19 vaccine. Study results and caveats: Spike-specific TCR breadth rose after two AZD1222 doses, and depth rose as well. In the spike-specific TCR repertoire, nearly half reportedly target unmutated variant regions. Donors were mostly white British, more females; clonal diversity possibly underestimated.

Sequencing used immunoSEQ multiplex PCR; TCRdb keeps in-frame clones, though not all of them. The sample records about 68,000 clones, around 86% being singletons. Germline lookup yields CDR1 SGHRS and CDR2 YFSETQ. The V gene end was trimmed by 2 bases and the J gene end by 6 bases; junction bases not matched to a gene: 1. The CDR3 length is 13 residues. Concerning this clone itself: What it binds is unknown.

This chain links TRBV5-1 with TRBJ2-1; the match to TRBD1 covers 8 bases. This sequence originates from an adult in good health. Sequenced material: peripheral blood, taken on day 0 of AZD1222 vaccination. In nucleotides, the CDR3 is TGCGCCAGCAGCTTTACAGGGGGCAATGAGCAGTTCTTC. Protein sequence: CASSFTGGNEQFF. Variable domain in full (rest from reference TRBV5-1 and TRBJ2-1): KAGVTQTPRYLIKTRGQQVTLSCSPISGHRSVSWYQQTPGQGLQFLFEYFSETQRNKGNFPGRFSGRQFSNSRSEMNVSTLELGDSALYLCASSFTGGNEQFFGPGTRLTVL.